This T cell receptor (beta chain) was documented in a study of shared clonotypes between healthy human individuals. In the study overall: Aged between 18 and 49, the donors were a couple of women and three men.

The CDR3 loop spans 16 amino acids. Germline V CDR1 and CDR2: SGHAT, FQNNGV. Between the trimmed V and J ends, which lost 5 bases and 1 base, there was a span of 18 bases. Running of the assay took place at deep level. Methods used by the authors: Junction-only immunoSEQ sequences carried no quality scores, so filtering differed. Sequencing used immunoSEQ multiplex PCR; TCRdb keeps in-frame clones, though not all of them. The DNA was the basis for D and trimming; V, J and clone size are from that table. The data show approximately 470,000 clones, roughly 80% seen once. Notes on the study in general: Tissues were not sampled, only blood, and their repertoires likely differ.

This clone was seen once. Its matching antigen is unknown. Material: PBMCs. The sequence was obtained from a woman aged 40 to 50 in good health. Some clones in this sample may be carry-over from other donors' samples. This chain connects TRBV11-2 to TRBJ2-7; maybe TRBD2 (6 bases). The CDR3 DNA is TGTGCCAGCAGCCATACCGGAGGGTTTGCGTCCTACGAGCAGTACTTC. This encodes CASSHTGGFASYEQYF.